The 22 T cell receptor beta chains presented below share a single source sample, sequenced in a study of blood T cell repertoires in COVID-19. Generated by immunoSEQ multiplex PCR, the TCRdb table keeps only in-frame clones and is missing some. The sample yields roughly 290,000 clones, 89% seen once. The sample was PBMCs or T cells enriched from blood (not recorded which). Receptors were obtained from a woman aged 40 to 50 who had recovered from COVID-19.

The V call is TRBV25-1, the J call TRBJ1-3, with D unresolved. CDR1 and CDR2 from the germline V gene are MGHDK and SYGVNS. This CDR3 region has 12 residues. The germline V and J ends were trimmed by 5 bases and 0 bases, with 2 bases remaining between them. The CDR3 spells CASSLSGNTIYF. In DNA form, the CDR3 reads TGTGCCAGCAGTCTCTCTGGAAACACCATATATTTT.

The V and J genes are TRBV19 and TRBJ2-3, with D tentatively TRBD2 (6 bases). Trimming removed 5 bases from V and 4 bases from J, with 16 bases in between. The CDR3 consists of 15 residues. The germline V gene has CDR1 LNHDA and CDR2 SQIVND (reference sequence). The CDR3 protein is CASSFGTLSADTQYF. The CDR3 DNA sequence: TGTGCCAGTAGTTTCGGGACTTTAAGTGCAGATACGCAGTATTTT.

The chain has TRBV27 and TRBJ1-4; TRBD1 might be the D (5 bases). CDR1 and CDR2 (germline): MNHEY, SMNVEV (reference sequence). The CDR3 runs to 14 residues. Trimming shortened V by 7 bases and J by 4 bases, and 13 bases separated the two germline ends. The CDR3 spells CASTTTGGNEKLFF. CDR3 in DNA: TGTGCCAGCACCACAACCGGGGGTAATGAAAAACTGTTTTTT.

Details on this clone: Other nucleotide sequences from this sample produce the same CDR3. The chain recombines TRBV12-3 or TRBV12-4 with TRBJ1-1; no firm D call. The V end lost 6 bases, the J end lost 1 base, and 6 bases lay between the germline ends. This CDR3 is 12 amino acids long. The CDR3 bases are TGTGCCAGCAGCTTACAGAACACTGAAGCTTTCTTT. Translating gives CASSLQNTEAFF.

This rearrangement joins TRBV6-2 or TRBV6-3 to TRBJ1-5; 8 bases line up with TRBD1. The CDR3 sequence is 14 residues long. Looked up from germline, CDR1 is MNHEY and CDR2 is SVGEGT. Unmatched junction bases numbered 8, after V lost 5 bases and J lost 8 bases. As DNA, the CDR3 is TGTGCCAGCAGTCCCCGACAGGGGAGGGAGCCCCAGCATTTT. Amino acids: CASSPRQGREPQHF.

The CDR3 sequence is CAWRVSEVSPLHF. The CDR3 DNA is TGTGCCTGGAGGGTTTCGGAGGTGTCACCCCTCCACTTT. The rearrangement links TRBV30 to TRBJ1-6, with D uncertain. Germline assignment: CDR1 GTSNPN and CDR2 SVGIG (reference sequence). The CDR3 is 13 amino acids. With 3 bases removed from V and 10 bases from J, the gap between germline ends came to 13 bases.

In regard to this clone: The sample holds other DNA sequences that translate to the same CDR3. The chain employs TRBV10-2 and TRBJ1-5; the D gene is possibly TRBD1 (5 bases). V was shortened by 3 bases and J by 6 bases, with 6 bases between the two germline ends. The germline gives CDR1 WSHSY, CDR2 SAAADI. CDR3 length equals 12 residues. For the CDR3, the DNA is TGCGCCAGCAGTGAAAGGGGTCAGCCCCAGCATTTT. This encodes CASSERGQPQHF.

The chain recombines TRBV18 with TRBJ1-5; TRBD1 is a possible D gene (6 bases). With 2 bases removed from V and 3 bases from J, the gap between germline ends came to 11 bases. Germline-derived CDR1 and CDR2 are KGHSH and LQKENI. The CDR3 sequence is 15 residues long. This CDR3 reads CASSPGGATNQPQHF. CDR3 nucleotides: TGTGCCAGCTCACCAGGGGGGGCTACCAATCAGCCCCAGCATTTT.

This rearrangement joins TRBV19 to TRBJ2-6, with D possibly TRBD2 on 6 matching bases. V gave up 1 base and J gave up 0 bases, with 13 bases separating them. The germline CDR1 and CDR2 sequences are LNHDA and SQIVND (reference sequence). The CDR3 totals 18 residues. The CDR3 is CASSIGGVGPSGANVLTF. Written as DNA, the CDR3 is TGTGCCAGTAGTATAGGCGGGGTAGGGCCCTCTGGGGCCAACGTCCTGACTTTC. The variable domain in full, with the rest retrieved from reference TRBV19 and TRBJ2-6, is DGGITQSPKYLFRKEGQNVTLSCEQNLNHDAMYWYRQDPGQGLRLIYYSQIVNDFQKGDIAEGYSVSREKKESFPLTVTSAQKNPTAFYLCASSIGGVGPSGANVLTFGAGSRLTVL.

In the case of this clone: A read error may account for a junction end that differs from germline. The gene calls are TRBV4-2 and TRBJ2-7, with D perhaps matching TRBD2 (5 bases). Germline CDR1 and CDR2: LGHNA and YNFKEQ. The CDR3 totals 15 residues. The CDR3 loop reads CASSQDRGSTYEQYF. The CDR3 nucleotides are TGTGCCAGCAGCCAAGATCGGGGTAGCACCTATGAGCAGTACTTC.

This clone appeared a few times. V usage is TRBV5-4 and J usage is TRBJ1-6; TRBD1 agrees at 8 bases. CDR3 length equals 14 residues. The ends lost 5 bases at V and 6 bases at J; junction bases unmatched: 4. Germline loops: CDR1 SGHNT, CDR2 YYREEE (reference sequence). CDR3 residues: CASRADRGNSPLHF. CDR3 sequence (DNA): TGTGCCAGCAGAGCCGACAGGGGTAATTCACCCCTCCACTTT.

This rearrangement joins TRBV19 to TRBJ1-5, with D tentatively TRBD1 (5 bases). Per the germline V gene, CDR1 is LNHDA and CDR2 is SQIVND (reference sequence). The CDR3 spans 13 residues. V lost 3 bases and J lost 8, with 11 bases in between. This chain's CDR3 is CASSIGRVEPQHF. DNA for the CDR3: TGTGCCAGTAGTATCGGCAGGGTAGAGCCCCAGCATTTT.

J is TRBJ1-4 and V is TRBV7-2, with D possibly matching TRBD1 (6 bases). The germline CDR1 and CDR2 sequences are SGHTA and FQGNSA. This CDR3 spans 14 amino acids. V lost 6 bases and J lost 6, with 14 bases in between. This CDR3 is CASRGHRKDEKLFF. CDR3 nucleotides: TGTGCCAGCAGGGGACACCGGAAGGATGAAAAACTGTTTTTT.

This chain links TRBV9 with TRBJ2-3; the D is unclear. Trimming pared 0 bases from V and 0 bases from J, leaving 11 bases between. This CDR3 spans 16 amino acids. Germline loops: CDR1 SGDLS, CDR2 YYNGEE. The CDR3 sequence: CASSVGRTASTDTQYF. The DNA of the CDR3 is TGTGCCAGCAGCGTAGGAAGAACAGCTAGCACAGATACGCAGTATTTT.

This rearrangement joins TRBV6-5 to TRBJ1-2, with 8 bases that match TRBD1. The CDR3 length is 13 residues. Germline CDR1 is MNHEY and CDR2 is SVGAGI. Trimming took 4 bases from V and 7 from J; bases not matched to a gene: 5. CDR3 loop: CASSFGQGAGYTF. The CDR3 DNA sequence: TGTGCCAGCAGTTTCGGACAGGGCGCTGGCTACACCTTC.

The rearrangement joins TRBV19 to TRBJ1-4; D may be TRBD1 (5 bases). CDR1 LNHDA and CDR2 SQIVND come from the germline V gene (reference sequence). The CDR3 covers 13 residues. Trimming cost V 9 bases and J 5 bases, with 13 bases left between them. CDR3 DNA sequence: TGTGCCAGACGCGCAGGGAGGAATGAAAAACTGTTTTTT. Translating it yields CARRAGRNEKLFF.

The DNA for the CDR3 is TGTGCCAGCAGTTACGACGGCGGGAGGGCCCGTCATGAGCAGTTCTTC. Its protein is CASSYDGGRARHEQFF. The J gene is TRBJ2-1, the V gene TRBV6-5; TRBD2 matches at 9 bases. Germline V CDR1 and CDR2: MNHEY, SVGAGI. V was pared by 2 bases and J by 8 bases, with 10 bases of the junction left unmatched. The CDR3 is 16 residues long.

Points on this clone: Its ends do not fully match the called genes, so a read error is possible. The rearrangement links TRBV7-7 to TRBJ2-7; TRBD1 matches 7 bases. Looked up from germline, CDR1 is SSHAT and CDR2 is FNYEAQ (reference sequence). This CDR3 has 15 residues. The CDR3 bases are TGTGCTAGCAGCCCGGGGTCTGGACAGGCCTACGAGCAGTACTTC. It specifies CASSPGSGQAYEQYF.

V usage is TRBV7-2 and J usage is TRBJ1-1; D remains unclear. Trimming stripped 5 bases from V and 3 bases from J, with 13 bases between. Germline V gene sequence: CDR1 SGHTA, CDR2 FQGNSA. The CDR3 is made up of 14 amino acids. The CDR3 DNA reads TGTGCCAGCAGCGTCGAGTATTCGGACACTGAAGCTTTCTTT. Translation gives CASSVEYSDTEAFF.

The V and J genes are TRBV3-1 (or the pseudogene TRBV3-2) and TRBJ2-2; D is perhaps TRBD1 (6 bases). The CDR3 contains 16 residues. CDR1 is LGHDT, CDR2 YNNKEL, per germline (reference sequence). Trimming shortened V by 1 base and J by 2 bases, and 11 bases separated the two germline ends. The CDR3 DNA reads TGTGCCAGCAGCCAAGGTAACAGGGCTAACACCGGGGAGCTGTTTTTT. Its protein product is CASSQGNRANTGELFF.

This clone was detected only a few times. V usage is TRBV19 and J usage is TRBJ1-2; 9 nucleotides match TRBD1. The length of the CDR3 is 14 residues. V shed 4 bases and J 3 bases; nucleotides not matched to a gene: 3. Germline loops: CDR1 LNHDA, CDR2 SQIVND (reference sequence). The chain's CDR3 is CASSRDRDYYGYTF. The CDR3 coding sequence is TGTGCCAGTAGTAGGGACAGGGACTACTATGGCTACACCTTC.

CDR3 DNA: TGTGCCTGGAGGACGCGGGGCTCCTACGAGCAGTACTTC. This sequence encodes CAWRTRGSYEQYF. The chain links TRBV30 to TRBJ2-7; perhaps TRBD2 as D (6 bases). The CDR3 has 13 amino acids. Germline-derived CDR1 and CDR2 are GTSNPN and SVGIG (reference sequence). V was clipped by 3 bases and J by 0 bases, with 9 bases between them.